A selection of T cell receptor beta chains follows, all from one sample in a study of blood T cell repertoires in COVID-19. Assay used: immunoSEQ multiplex PCR; TCRdb lists only in-frame clones, some missing. The repertoire has approximately 60,000 clones, 78% of them found once; the top ten carry 13% to 15%. The sequencing sample was made of peripheral blood. The receptors were sampled from a man aged 55 to 69 with COVID-19, enrolled during active disease. Each CDR3 is given with its conserved first and last residue. D genes are given only for firm matches. Where a row states a size, it is once, few, many or the class of an expanded clone; other rows omit it.

size,V,J,D,CDR3,DNA
.,TRBV30,TRBJ2-5,TRBD2,CAWSGLAGWETQYF,TGTGCCTGGAGCGGGCTAGCGGGATGGGAGACCCAGTACTTC
.,TRBV14,TRBJ2-3,.,CASSQGASGLTDTQYF,TGTGCCAGCAGCCAGGGGGCTAGCGGACTCACAGATACGCAGTATTTT
.,TRBV9,TRBJ2-4,TRBD1,CASSATPGQGSYRGINIQYF,TGTGCCAGCAGCGCCACTCCGGGACAGGGTTCTTATCGGGGGATAAACATTCAGTACTTC
.,TRBV5-5,TRBJ2-1,TRBD2,CASSFGGRSYNEQFF,TGTGCCAGCAGCTTCGGCGGGAGGTCCTACAATGAGCAGTTCTTC
.,TRBV11-3,TRBJ2-2,TRBD2,CASSSTSGALTGELFF,TGTGCCAGCAGCTCGACAAGCGGGGCCCTCACCGGGGAGCTGTTTTTT
.,TRBV7-2,TRBJ2-7,.,CASSYQRSSYEQYF,TGTGCCAGCAGCTACCAACGGAGCTCCTACGAGCAGTACTTC
.,TRBV7-9,TRBJ2-7,.,CASSPDKVEQYF,TGTGCCAGCAGCCCGGACAAGGTCGAGCAGTACTTC
.,TRBV7-3,TRBJ2-1,TRBD2,CASSAGASGNNEQFF,TGTGCCAGCAGCGCTGGGGCTAGCGGTAACAATGAGCAGTTCTTC
.,TRBV7-2,TRBJ2-7,.,CASSLAASTYEQYF,TGTGCCAGCAGCTTAGCGGCCTCGACCTACGAGCAGTACTTC
once,TRBV6-5,TRBJ1-3,TRBD1,CASSWDRGNTIYF,TGTGCCAGCAGCTGGGACAGGGGAAACACCATATATTTT
.,TRBV30,TRBJ1-1,TRBD1,CAWKDRGNTEAFF,TGTGCCTGGAAAGACAGGGGGAACACTGAAGCTTTCTTT
.,TRBV27,TRBJ2-7,.,CASSRSPQGSYEQYF,TGTGCCAGCAGCCGCTCTCCACAGGGCTCCTACGAGCAGTACTTC
once,TRBV5-1,TRBJ1-2,TRBD1,CASTGTGGANYGYTF,TGCGCCAGCACAGGGACAGGGGGCGCGAACTATGGCTACACCTTC
.,TRBV28,TRBJ2-1,.,CASSSPRGDEQFF,TGTGCCAGCAGTTCCCCGCGGGGAGATGAGCAGTTCTTC
few,TRBV29-1,TRBJ1-2,.,CSVDSNYGYTF,TGCAGCGTTGACAGTAACTATGGCTACACCTTC
once,TRBV5-6,TRBJ2-5,.,CASSLSGGETQYF,TGTGCCAGCAGCTTGAGTGGGGGGGAGACCCAGTACTTC
.,TRBV19,TRBJ2-3,.,CASRPFGGSVPDTQYF,TGTGCCAGTAGACCATTCGGGGGTTCGGTTCCAGATACGCAGTATTTT
once,TRBV6-5,TRBJ2-2,.,CASSYKAGPGTGELFF,TGTGCCAGCAGTTACAAGGCGGGACCGGGCACCGGGGAGCTGTTTTTT
once,TRBV20-1,TRBJ1-1,.,CSCDRNTEAFF,TGCAGTTGCGACAGGAACACTGAAGCTTTCTTT
.,TRBV13,TRBJ2-5,.,CASSPGQMLQTQYF,TGTGCCAGCAGCCCCGGACAGATGCTGCAGACCCAGTACTTC
.,TRBV11-2,TRBJ1-6,.,CASSLGTSSYNSPLHF,TGTGCCAGCAGCCTCGGGACAAGCTCCTATAATTCACCCCTCCACTTT
.,TRBV4-1,TRBJ1-3,.,CASSQVTLGLSSGNTIYF,TGCGCCAGCAGCCAAGTTACGTTAGGACTGTCCTCTGGAAACACCATATATTTT
few,TRBV5-4,TRBJ1-2,.,CASSLDQGIYGYTF,TGTGCCAGCAGCTTGGACCAGGGAATCTATGGCTACACCTTC
.,TRBV6-5,TRBJ2-1,.,CASSYSSANEQFF,TGTGCCAGCAGTTACTCGAGTGCCAATGAGCAGTTCTTC
.,TRBV29-1,TRBJ1-5,TRBD1,CSTRTGDQPQHF,TGCAGCACCCGGACAGGGGATCAGCCCCAGCATTTT
.,TRBV5-5,TRBJ1-2,TRBD1,CASSDGQGVYGYTF,TGTGCCAGCAGCGACGGACAGGGTGTTTATGGCTACACCTTC
once,TRBV18,TRBJ1-1,.,CASSPEGGSAEAFF,TGTGCCAGCTCACCCGAGGGGGGGAGCGCTGAAGCTTTCTTT
.,TRBV5-6,TRBJ2-2,TRBD2,CASTRTSGDTGELFF,TGTGCCAGCACCCGGACTAGCGGAGACACCGGGGAGCTGTTTTTT
.,TRBV27,TRBJ2-7,TRBD1,CASSLVGTGAHEQYF,TGTGCCAGCAGTTTAGTGGGGACAGGGGCCCACGAGCAGTACTTC
.,TRBV18,TRBJ2-1,TRBD2,CASSPGTREQFF,TGTGCCAGCTCACCTGGGACTAGGGAGCAGTTCTTC
few,TRBV6-2/TRBV6-3,TRBJ2-5,.,CASTPGVETQYF,TGTGCCAGCACCCCAGGGGTCGAGACCCAGTACTTC
once,TRBV7-3,TRBJ2-3,.,CASSLQGSDTQYF,TGTGCCAGCAGCCTCCAGGGGTCAGATACGCAGTATTTT
.,TRBV6-7,TRBJ1-2,.,CASSYSTNRVGGYTF,TGTGCCAGCAGTTACTCGACCAACAGGGTCGGTGGCTACACCTTC
once,TRBV3-1/TRBV3-2,TRBJ1-1,TRBD1,CASSQASGTGVDAFF,TGTGCCAGCAGCCAAGCTTCCGGGACAGGGGTGGACGCTTTCTTT
.,TRBV7-3,TRBJ2-7,.,CASSRQGPSYEQYF,TGTGCCAGCAGCCGTCAGGGCCCCTCCTACGAGCAGTACTTC
.,TRBV6-6,TRBJ2-2,.,CASRPQATGELFF,TGTGCCAGCAGACCTCAGGCCACCGGGGAGCTGTTTTTT
.,TRBV11-2,TRBJ2-2,.,CASSLESRVLAGELFF,TGTGCCAGCAGCTTAGAGAGCAGGGTTCTTGCCGGGGAGCTGTTTTTT
.,TRBV3-1/TRBV3-2,TRBJ2-3,.,CASSLRNSDTQYF,TGTGCCAGCAGCCTGAGGAACTCAGATACGCAGTATTTT
.,TRBV19,TRBJ1-5,.,CASSMLNQPQHF,TGTGCCAGTAGTATGCTAAATCAGCCCCAGCATTTT
.,TRBV28,TRBJ2-1,.,CASRTRKGGGYNEQFF,TGTGCCAGCAGAACACGGAAGGGAGGGGGTTACAATGAGCAGTTCTTC
.,TRBV20-1,TRBJ1-4,.,CSALDEKLFF,TGCAGTGCCCTCGATGAAAAACTGTTTTTT
.,TRBV24-1,TRBJ2-2,TRBD1,CATSDPGQGAVGELFF,TGTGCCACCAGTGATCCGGGACAGGGAGCGGTCGGGGAGCTGTTTTTT
.,TRBV7-9,TRBJ2-5,.,CASSLYKETQYF,TGTGCCAGCAGCTTATACAAAGAGACCCAGTACTTC
.,TRBV4-2,TRBJ2-7,TRBD2,CASSQRPGLAGGFSYEQYF,TGTGCCAGCAGCCAACGTCCGGGACTAGCGGGGGGTTTCTCCTACGAGCAGTACTTC
few,TRBV6-5,TRBJ2-1,TRBD2,CASRDGTSGIQFF,TGTGCCAGCAGGGACGGGACTAGCGGGATTCAGTTCTTC
.,TRBV6-2/TRBV6-3,TRBJ2-6,.,CASSLTGSGANVLTF,TGTGCCAGCAGCCTAACAGGGTCTGGGGCCAACGTCCTGACTTTC
.,TRBV6-5,TRBJ2-2,.,CASSYSYRSGELFF,TGTGCCAGCAGTTACAGTTACAGATCCGGGGAGCTGTTTTTT
.,TRBV7-2,TRBJ2-5,TRBD2,CASSLGLAGGPETQYF,TGTGCCAGCAGCCTTGGACTAGCGGGGGGGCCGGAGACCCAGTACTTC
.,TRBV12-3/TRBV12-4,TRBJ2-3,.,CASSLRDTQYF,TGTGCCAGCAGTTTACGGGATACGCAGTATTTT
.,TRBV7-2,TRBJ1-3,.,CASRIGQIRDDTIYF,TGTGCCAGCAGGATTGGACAGATCCGGGATGACACCATATATTTT
.,TRBV30,TRBJ1-5,.,CAWSREYSNQPQHF,TGTGCCTGGAGTAGGGAGTATAGCAATCAGCCCCAGCATTTT
.,TRBV11-3,TRBJ2-3,.,CASSLEGSGTQYF,TGTGCCAGCAGCTTAGAGGGGTCGGGGACGCAGTATTTT
once,TRBV9,TRBJ2-2,.,CASSPNPNTGELFF,TGTGCCAGCAGCCCTAACCCGAACACCGGGGAGCTGTTTTTT
.,TRBV6-5,TRBJ1-2,.,CASSLGATGGYGYTF,TGTGCCAGCAGTCTCGGGGCGACAGGAGGCTATGGCTACACCTTC
.,TRBV7-3,TRBJ2-1,TRBD2,CASSLSPTSGEQFF,TGTGCCAGCAGCTTATCCCCGACTAGCGGTGAGCAGTTCTTC
few,TRBV27,TRBJ2-5,TRBD1,CASSTLTGQGTQYF,TGTGCCAGCAGTACATTGACAGGGCAGGGGACCCAGTACTTC
.,TRBV19,TRBJ2-3,.,CASSIYSTASTDTQYF,TGTGCCAGTAGTATCTATTCGACAGCGAGCACAGATACGCAGTATTTT
.,TRBV28,TRBJ1-3,.,CASSFSGQFGNTIYF,TGTGCCAGCAGTTTCTCCGGACAGTTCGGAAACACCATATATTTT
.,TRBV21-1,TRBJ2-5,.,CASSEPGPLRGETQYF,TGTGCCAGCAGCGAACCAGGGCCTCTCCGGGGGGAGACCCAGTACTTC
.,TRBV9,TRBJ2-1,TRBD2,CASSPGTGGYNEQFF,TGTGCCAGCAGCCCGGGGACGGGGGGATACAATGAGCAGTTCTTC